This T cell receptor beta chain was retrieved from a study of T cells in Graves' hyperthyroidism and ophthalmopathy. Only a few counts were recorded for this clonotype. Stable Graves' hyperthyroidism meant no ophthalmopathy progression within 18 months. Those patients with uncontrolled infection, other autoimmune disease, pregnancy or lactation were excluded. RNA transcripts gave rise to amplified TCR beta CDR3 regions. An initial round of RT-PCR targeting the TCR CDR3 relied on the HTBI primer set. One entry per CDR3 protein results from TCRdb running MiXCR on the multiplex PCR reads. This repertoire shows 300,000 to 450,000 distinct CDR3 sequences, around 13% found once; its top ten account for approximately 11%. What was sequenced was blood. The receptor's source is a woman in her fifties or sixties with Graves' hyperthyroidism.

The CDR3 protein is CASSDLGTGDVYEQYF. In nucleotides, the CDR3 is TGTGCCAGTAGTGACTTAGGGACAGGGGATGTCTACGAGCAGTACTTC. The rearrangement uses TRBV19 and TRBJ2-7, with TRBD1 matching over 10 bases. Unmatched junction bases numbered 10, after V lost 5 bases and J lost 3 bases. This CDR3 contains 16 residues. The germline gives CDR1 LNHDA, CDR2 SQIVND (reference sequence).